The 8 T cell receptor beta chains in this list originate from one sample, sequenced in a study of post-analysis software for immune sequencing data (dated by TCRdb to between 2015 and 2017). General study outcomes and caveats: Significantly higher frequencies in patients than in controls were found for roughly 5 TRBV segments, including TRBV5-6, TRBV5-1 and TRBV20-1.

The library was made by PCR. This sample was sequenced with an Illumina HiSeq 2500. Unique molecular identifiers were incorporated into TCR beta cDNA libraries to reduce PCR and sequencing biases. Using fastp at Q25 and MiXCR, TCRdb reprocessed the public reads and kept productive beta chains. One record per CDR3 amino acid sequence lists the most common genes and DNA. Across this sample there are 750,000 to 950,000 distinct CDR3 sequences, with under 60% seen only once. The biggest ten clones account for 4% to 5% of the sample. For these receptors, no antigen is known. Source material: blood. The receptors were sampled from a girl aged 10 to 17 with multiple sclerosis.

This clonotype was seen a handful of times. The rearrangement uses TRBV29-1 and TRBJ2-7, with 10 bases fitting TRBD1. This CDR3 comprises 14 residues. CDR1 and CDR2 (germline): SQVTM, ANQGSEA. With V trimmed by 7 bases and J by 6 bases, 12 bases remained unmatched. CDR3 in DNA: TGCAGCGGGTGGGACAGGGGAGCGTCTGGCGAGCAGTACTTC. It yields the protein CSGWDRGASGEQYF.

The chain combines TRBV27 with TRBJ2-7, with 8 bases fitting TRBD2. From germline, CDR1 is MNHEY and CDR2 SMNVEV (reference sequence). CDR3 length: 15 amino acids. V dropped 0 bases and J dropped 3; count of bases not matched to a gene: 4. DNA for the CDR3: TGTGCCAGCAGTTTATCAGGTAGCGGGAACTACGAGCAGTACTTC. Translating it yields CASSLSGSGNYEQYF.

The rearrangement joins TRBV6-2 or TRBV6-3 to TRBJ1-5; D not resolved. The CDR3 runs 16 residues. Trimming left V 2 bases short and J 5 bases short, with 16 bases between. In germline, CDR1 is MNHEY, CDR2 SVGEGT. The CDR3 reads CASSYASFSHDQPQHF. DNA for the CDR3: TGTGCCAGCAGTTACGCCTCTTTCAGCCACGATCAGCCCCAGCATTTT.

There are a few counts of this clonotype. The chain joins TRBV12-3 or TRBV12-4 to TRBJ2-1, with TRBD2 identical over 12 bases. The CDR3 runs to 17 residues. The J segment lost 4 bases and the V segment lost 6 bases, leaving 10 bases of the junction unmatched. The CDR3: CASSPSRLAGEYNEQFF. CDR3 sequence (DNA): TGTGCCAGCAGCCCAAGCCGACTAGCGGGGGAGTACAATGAGCAGTTCTTC.

This clonotype was counted between two and nine times. The V and J genes are TRBV4-1 and TRBJ2-1; TRBD2 matches at 7 bases. Germline lookup yields CDR1 MGHRA and CDR2 YSYEKL. The CDR3 runs 15 residues. V lost 1 base, J lost 8 bases, and 8 bases stayed unmatched. DNA for the CDR3: TGCGCCAGCAGCCAAGCACTCGGCGGGAGCGATGAGCAGTTCTTC. This codes for CASSQALGGSDEQFF.

The rearrangement uses TRBV11-3 and TRBJ2-1; TRBD2 agrees at 8 bases. The J segment lost 4 bases and the V segment lost 9 bases, leaving 29 bases of the junction unmatched. There are 21 residues in the CDR3. Germline CDR1 is SGHNT and CDR2 is YENEEA. The CDR3 DNA is TGTGCCAGTCTCCGCTCGGGTCCCCTGGGGCCGACTAGCGCCCAATACAATGAGCAGTTCTTC. Translation: CASLRSGPLGPTSAQYNEQFF.

The chain's CDR3 is CSLNSDNEQFF. DNA for the CDR3: TGCAGCCTAAACAGTGACAATGAGCAGTTCTTC. The chain links TRBV29-1 to TRBJ2-1; no clear D gene. This CDR3 is built from 11 residues. V was clipped by 8 bases and J by 5 bases, with 10 bases between them. Per germline, CDR1 SQVTM and CDR2 ANQGSEA.

This clonotype was seen a handful of times. The chain employs TRBV11-3 and TRBJ2-6; tentatively, D is TRBD1 (6 bases). This CDR3 comprises 15 residues. From germline, CDR1 is SGHNT and CDR2 YENEEA. Trimming left V 3 bases short and J 3 bases short, with 9 bases between. CDR3 amino acids: CASSFGGFGANVLTF. As DNA, the CDR3 is TGTGCCAGCAGCTTTGGGGGCTTTGGGGCCAACGTCCTGACTTTC. Drawing the rest from reference TRBV11-3 and TRBJ2-6, the complete variable domain is EAGVVQSPRYKIIEKKQPVAFWCNPISGHNTLYWYLQNLGQGPELLIRYENEEAVDDSQLPKDRFSAERLKGVDSTLKIQPAELGDSAVYLCASSFGGFGANVLTFGAGSRLTVL.